Reported below is one T cell receptor (beta chain). The antigen this receptor binds is unknown. A read error may produce the germline difference seen at one junction end. The source of the sample is a study of blood T cell repertoires in COVID-19 (dated by TCRdb to the early 2020s). Broadly, across the study: The collaborator samples originated in the United States, Italy and Spain and spanned the acute and convalescent phases of COVID-19. Where available, HLA class I and class II types were taken from metadata supplied by the sample provider and were not determined by assay-based typing. The prospective study material was composed of cDNA or gDNA derived from T cells, B-cell-depleted T cells, or PBMCs. A de-identified subject ID, COVID-19 status, age in years and sex were almost always included in the sample metadata. Deeply sampled blood TCRbeta repertoires from subjects exposed to, actively infected with, or recovered from COVID-19 were included in the dataset. Samples were obtained from the ongoing ImmuneRACE study (first 160 participants) and from 950 to 1,500 subjects provided by 6 global collaborators. A freely available public database, intended as a resource for researchers studying the immune response to SARS-CoV-2, is where the repertoires were released.

General conclusions and limits of the study: The amount of clinical and demographic metadata varied by source and participant and was provided uncurated.

The immunoSEQ Assay, a bias-controlled multiplex PCR, was used to amplify TCRbeta CDR3 regions from genomic DNA. In the original analysis: The number of nucleated cells in each sample was estimated by amplification of reference gene primers within the assay. To quantify the absolute abundance of each unique TCRbeta CDR3 rearrangement, sequence reads were collapsed and filtered. For each sample, productive Simpson clonality was calculated by taking the square root of Simpson's diversity index across productive rearrangements. TCRdb retrieved this table from immuneACCESS and kept in-frame rearrangements only. Not all clones are present; in checked studies, unresolved V genes account for under half, and no reason is known for the remainder. V and J calls and clone size are those listed in that table; D and trimming were worked out from the DNA. This sample holds some 120,000 clones; almost 80% were observed only once. Just under 25% of the sample is held by the ten biggest clonotypes.

Each collaborating institution followed its own protocols to collect whole blood in K2EDTA tubes. For TCRbeta analysis, collaborator samples were shipped as frozen whole blood, as isolated PBMCs, or as DNA extracted from either sample type. The CDR3 holds 18 amino acids from the cysteine to the phenylalanine. The read is trimmed to its CDR3 DNA, 54 bases read in frame from base 1. Based on the germline V gene, the CDR1 and CDR2 sequences are SGHVS and FQNEAQ. The sample taken for sequencing was peripheral blood. The V gene is TRBV7-8 and the J gene is TRBJ1-2; the D gene cannot be named for sure. The clonotype comes from a human donor in a cohort sampled during active COVID-19. The CDR3 region: CASTLRQDPGSVSGGYTF. The sequenced DNA: TGTGCCAGCACCTTAAGGCAGGATCCTGGGTCGGTGTCTGGGGGCTACACCTTC.